A single sample is the source of the 8 T cell receptor beta chains below, sequenced in a study of CD8 T cells in ankylosing spondylitis. Each CDR3 protein is one row after TCRdb ran MiXCR on the 5' RACE reads. The repertoire has about 69,000 distinct CDR3 sequences, 5.3% of them found once; the top ten carry 2.2%. Sequencing input: blood, either unsorted or a sorted T cell fraction (not recorded which). These receptors were collected from a male donor with ankylosing spondylitis or in good health (not recorded which).

This clonotype showed up just a few times. The junction departs from germline at one end; a sequencing error may be responsible. The J gene is TRBJ2-5, the V gene TRBV7-3; D is unresolved. Per germline, CDR1 SGHTA and CDR2 FQGTGA. CDR3 length equals 13 residues. The chain's CDR3 is CASSLERQGTQYF. The CDR3 coding sequence is TGTGCCAGCAGCTTAGAGAGGCAAGGGACCCAGTACTTC.

This clonotype came up many times. V usage is TRBV12-3 or TRBV12-4 and J usage is TRBJ2-5; 8 nucleotides agree with TRBD2. The CDR3 has 14 residues. Trimming at V came to 5 bases and at J to 5 bases, leaving 7 bases not matched to a gene. The CDR3 nucleotides are TGTGCCAGCAGTCTCGGGGGGGGGACGGAGACCCAGTACTTC. Residues: CASSLGGGTETQYF.

This clonotype was seen many times. CDR3 loop: CSAKTSGGQSSYNEQFF. In DNA, the CDR3 is TGCAGTGCTAAAACTAGCGGGGGCCAAAGCTCCTACAATGAGCAGTTCTTC. V and J are TRBV20-1 and TRBJ2-1, with TRBD2 matching 11 bases. Unmatched junction bases numbered 8, after V lost 4 bases and J lost 0 bases. Germline V gives CDR1 DFQATT, CDR2 SNEGSKA (reference sequence). The CDR3 has 17 amino acids.

This clonotype has a count of ten or more. The CDR3 spells CASSLGVDEVTDTQYF. CDR3 sequence (DNA): TGTGCCAGCAGCTTAGGGGTGGATGAGGTCACAGATACGCAGTATTTT. The chain couples TRBV11-2 to TRBJ2-3, with D uncertain. V gave up 1 base and J gave up 2 bases, with 13 bases separating them. This CDR3 has 16 amino acids. Germline loops: CDR1 SGHAT, CDR2 FQNNGV.

This clonotype was counted ten times or more. The chain uses TRBV7-6 and TRBJ2-1; a possible D gene is TRBD2 (7 bases). The CDR3 is 14 residues long. Trimming shortened V by 2 bases and J by 5 bases, and 10 bases separated the two germline ends. Per germline, CDR1 SGHVS and CDR2 FNYEAQ. CDR3 region: CASSLRGADNEQFF. The DNA for the CDR3 is TGTGCCAGCAGCTTACGGGGGGCGGACAATGAGCAGTTCTTC.

This clonotype showed up many times. The CDR3, as DNA: TGCGCCAGCAGCCAAGATTTCCAGGGTGAGCAGTACTTC. It encodes CASSQDFQGEQYF. The genes are TRBV4-1 and TRBJ2-7, with D possibly TRBD1 on 5 matching bases. V shed 0 bases and J shed 7 bases, with 10 bases lying between them. Germline CDR1 MGHRA, CDR2 YSYEKL. The CDR3 is 13 amino acids.

Details on this clonotype: The junction shows a germline mismatch at one end, possibly a read error. This chain joins TRBV7-9 and TRBJ1-5, with a possible D match to TRBD1 (5 bases). The CDR3 covers 13 residues. Germline V lookup: CDR1 SEHNR, CDR2 FQNEAQ (reference sequence). The CDR3 bases are TGTGCCAGCAGCTTACAAGGGGATCAGCACCAGCATTTT. This translates into CASSLQGDQHQHF.

This clonotype was detected ten times or more. The chain carries TRBV5-1 and TRBJ2-3; 8 bases agree with TRBD1. V shed 2 bases, J shed 4 bases, and the junction held 6 bases outside the gene matches. The CDR3 consists of 15 residues. Germline CDR1 and CDR2: SGHRS and YFSETQ. The CDR3 region has the DNA TGCGCCAGCAGCTTCACGACAGGGGTACCAGATACGCAGTATTTT. Its translation: CASSFTTGVPDTQYF. Looking up the rest from reference TRBV5-1 and TRBJ2-3 gives the full variable domain: KAGVTQTPRYLIKTRGQQVTLSCSPISGHRSVSWYQQTPGQGLQFLFEYFSETQRNKGNFPGRFSGRQFSNSRSEMNVSTLELGDSALYLCASSFTTGVPDTQYFGPGTRLTVL.